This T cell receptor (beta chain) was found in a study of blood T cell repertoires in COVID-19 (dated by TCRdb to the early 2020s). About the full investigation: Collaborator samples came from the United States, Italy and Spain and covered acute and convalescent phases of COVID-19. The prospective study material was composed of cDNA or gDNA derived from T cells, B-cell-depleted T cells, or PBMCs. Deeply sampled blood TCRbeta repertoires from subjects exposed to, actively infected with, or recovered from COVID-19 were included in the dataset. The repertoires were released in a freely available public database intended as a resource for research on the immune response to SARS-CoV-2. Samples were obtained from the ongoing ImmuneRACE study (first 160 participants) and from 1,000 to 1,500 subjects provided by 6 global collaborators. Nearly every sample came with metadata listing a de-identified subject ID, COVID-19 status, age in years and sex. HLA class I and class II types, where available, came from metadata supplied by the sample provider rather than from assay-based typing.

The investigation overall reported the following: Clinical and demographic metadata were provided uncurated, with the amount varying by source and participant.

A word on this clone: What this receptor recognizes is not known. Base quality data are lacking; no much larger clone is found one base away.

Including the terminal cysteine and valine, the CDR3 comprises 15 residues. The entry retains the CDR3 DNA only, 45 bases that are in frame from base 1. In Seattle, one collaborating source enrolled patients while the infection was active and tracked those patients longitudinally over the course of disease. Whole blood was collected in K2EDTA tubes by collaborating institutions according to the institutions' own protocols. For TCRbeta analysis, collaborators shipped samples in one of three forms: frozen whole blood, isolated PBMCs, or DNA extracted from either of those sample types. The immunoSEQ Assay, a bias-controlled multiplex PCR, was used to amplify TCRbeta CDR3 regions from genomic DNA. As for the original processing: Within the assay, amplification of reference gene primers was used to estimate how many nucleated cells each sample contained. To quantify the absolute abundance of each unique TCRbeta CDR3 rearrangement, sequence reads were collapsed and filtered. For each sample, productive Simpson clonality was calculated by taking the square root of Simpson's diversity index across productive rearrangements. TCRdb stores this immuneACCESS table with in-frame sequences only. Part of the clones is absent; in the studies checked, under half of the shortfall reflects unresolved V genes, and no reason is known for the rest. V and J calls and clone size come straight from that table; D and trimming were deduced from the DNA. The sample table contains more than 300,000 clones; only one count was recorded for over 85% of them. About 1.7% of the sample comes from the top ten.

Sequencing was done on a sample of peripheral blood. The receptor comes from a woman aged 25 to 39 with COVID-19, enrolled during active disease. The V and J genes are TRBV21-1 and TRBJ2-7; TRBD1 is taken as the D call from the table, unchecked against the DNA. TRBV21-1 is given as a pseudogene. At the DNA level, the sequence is TGTGCCAGCAGCAGCGGGACAGGGGTTGCAGACGAGCAGTACGTC. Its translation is CASSSGTGVADEQYV.